In its sample, the clone carrying this T cell receptor (beta chain) was seen a few times. Its antigen remains unknown. A single record per CDR3 protein comes from TCRdb applying MiXCR to the 5' RACE reads. The sample lists thousands of distinct CDR3 sequences, roughly 2% seen once, with less than 60% in the top ten. CDR1 SGDLS and CDR2 YYNGEE come from the germline V gene. The CDR3 consists of 15 residues. The junction had 7 bases not matched to a gene; V was cut back by 3 bases and J by 6 bases. This record belongs to a study of CD8 T cells in ankylosing spondylitis. Study results and limitations: A subset of motif variants has previously been described in the synovial fluid and blood of reactive arthritis.

The material sequenced was blood, either unsorted or a sorted T cell fraction (not recorded which). The genes are TRBV9 and TRBJ2-1; TRBD1 matches at 9 bases. This receptor was identified in a male donor with ankylosing spondylitis or in good health (not recorded which). The chain's CDR3 is CASSARQGESNEQFF. The CDR3 nucleotides are TGTGCCAGCAGCGCCCGACAGGGGGAAAGCAATGAGCAGTTCTTC.